The 13 T cell receptor beta chains below all came from one sample that was sequenced in a study of control samples from healthy donors and cancer patients. Sequenced by immunoSEQ multiplex PCR; TCRdb stores in-frame clones only, minus some. The sample has tens of thousands of clones; around 90% are singletons. Input material: blood. All receptors come from an older woman in good health.

The chain is built from TRBV2 and TRBJ1-2; D not certain. The CDR3 totals 11 residues. CDR1 and CDR2 (germline): SNHLY, FYNNEI. The germline V and J ends were trimmed by 7 bases and 4 bases, with 7 bases remaining between them. CDR3 sequence: CASMAGYGYTF. The CDR3 coding sequence is TGTGCCAGCATGGCAGGCTATGGCTACACCTTC.

This clone was observed a few times. The chain links TRBV19 to TRBJ1-5; D not certain. Per the germline V gene, CDR1 is LNHDA and CDR2 is SQIVND (reference sequence). The CDR3 length is 15 residues. V lost 3 bases, J lost 4 bases, and 13 bases lay in between. For the CDR3, the DNA is TGTGCCAGTAGTATCTCTGATCTCGCGAATCAGCCCCAGCATTTT. It translates to CASSISDLANQPQHF.

The CDR3 reads CASAAVGGAYEQYF. In DNA, the CDR3 is TGTGCCTCAGCAGCTGTCGGGGGGGCCTACGAGCAGTACTTC. This chain joins TRBV25-1 and TRBJ2-7; 8 bases line up with TRBD2. CDR3 length: 14 residues. Per the germline V gene, CDR1 is MGHDK and CDR2 is SYGVNS. The J segment lost 2 bases and the V segment lost 11 bases, leaving 11 bases of the junction unmatched.

The chain recombines TRBV2 with TRBJ1-4; D call uncertain. Trimming removed 2 bases at V and 6 bases at J, with 16 bases between. The CDR3 covers 16 residues. Germline V gene lookup returns CDR1 SNHLY and CDR2 FYNNEI. The CDR3 nucleotides are TGTGCCAGCAGTGAATATTCTGGAGTCGGGGATGAAAAACTGTTTTTT. It specifies CASSEYSGVGDEKLFF.

The genes are TRBV18 and TRBJ2-7; 7 bases match TRBD1. This CDR3 region has 14 residues. The germline V gene encodes CDR1 KGHSH and CDR2 LQKENI. V dropped 4 bases and J dropped 4; count of bases not matched to a gene: 7. The CDR3 spells CASSLREGAYEQYF. For the CDR3, the DNA is TGTGCCAGCTCACTCCGTGAGGGGGCGTACGAGCAGTACTTC.

The J gene is TRBJ2-2, the V gene TRBV19, with D maybe TRBD1 (5 bases). Germline CDR1 reads LNHDA; CDR2 reads SQIVND (reference sequence). CDR3 length: 15 amino acids. V dropped 6 bases and J dropped 1 base, with 12 bases sitting between them. The CDR3 bases are TGTGCCAGTAGGCGGACCGGACAGAACACCGGGGAGCTGTTTTTT. It codes for CASRRTGQNTGELFF.

This chain links TRBV4-1 with TRBJ1-6, with TRBD1 matching over 10 bases. In germline, CDR1 is MGHRA, CDR2 YSYEKL. Unmatched junction bases numbered 10, after V lost 1 base and J lost 7 bases. This CDR3 contains 18 residues. The CDR3 DNA sequence: TGCGCCAGCAGCCAAGGGCTAGGGGACAGGGGCCGGAATTCACCCCTCCACTTT. Its protein product is CASSQGLGDRGRNSPLHF.

This clone was seen only once. The CDR3 coding sequence is TGTGCCAGCTCACTCGAAACAGGGGGTCCGATGAATTCACCCCTCCACTTT. Its translation is CASSLETGGPMNSPLHF. This chain connects TRBV18 to TRBJ1-6; 8 bases are a match to TRBD1. The ends lost 4 bases at V and 7 bases at J; junction bases unmatched: 12. The CDR3 length is 17 residues. Germline CDR1 and CDR2: KGHSH and LQKENI.

The chain recombines TRBV18 with TRBJ1-2; D is unclear. Germline V gene data show CDR1 as KGHSH and CDR2 as LQKENI. Trimming took off 0 bases at V and 6 bases at J, with 8 bases between the two ends. The CDR3 has 13 residues. The chain's CDR3 is CASSPPGSDGYTF. In DNA, the CDR3 is TGTGCCAGCTCACCACCAGGCAGCGATGGCTACACCTTC.

The chain recombines TRBV18 with TRBJ1-1; D possibly corresponds to TRBD1 (6 bases). CDR1 KGHSH and CDR2 LQKENI come from the germline V gene. The CDR3 consists of 14 residues. Trimming took off 4 bases at V and 2 bases at J, with 11 bases between the two ends. The CDR3 bases are TGTGCCAGCTCACAGGGACAAATTAACACTGAAGCTTTCTTT. It is translated as CASSQGQINTEAFF.

The chain employs TRBV5-4 and TRBJ2-3; D not certain. V was trimmed by 4 bases and J by 1 base, leaving 10 bases between them. The V gene's germline CDR1 is SGHNT and CDR2 YYREEE (reference sequence). The CDR3 totals 14 residues. DNA of the CDR3: TGTGCCAGCAGCGAGAGCCAGCGCACAGATACGCAGTATTTT. Amino acid sequence: CASSESQRTDTQYF.

This chain connects TRBV6-4 to TRBJ2-1; 8 bases match TRBD2. The CDR3 has 17 amino acids. With 3 bases clipped from V and 1 base from J, the junction kept 8 bases outside the gene matches. Per germline, CDR1 MRHNA and CDR2 SNTAGT. Here the CDR3 DNA reads TGTGCCAGCAGTGAAGAAGCGGGAGCGGGGTCCTACAATGAGCAGTTCTTC. Amino acid sequence: CASSEEAGAGSYNEQFF.

In this sample, this clone turned up once. V and J are TRBV6-2 or TRBV6-3 and TRBJ2-3, with D perhaps TRBD2 (7 bases). Germline V lookup: CDR1 MNHEY, CDR2 SVGEGT. The CDR3 is 15 amino acids. Trimming took off 3 bases at V and 9 bases at J, with 19 bases between the two ends. The CDR3 nucleotides read TGTGCCAGCAGTTATAGAGATGCGGGGGCCGACACGCAGTATTTT. Protein product: CASSYRDAGADTQYF.